This T cell receptor (beta chain) derives from a study of T cells in Graves' hyperthyroidism and ophthalmopathy. This clonotype came up once. The source material, RNA transcripts, was used to amplify TCR beta CDR3 regions. The study used the HTBI primer set for a first-round RT-PCR of the TCR CDR3. TCRdb re-derived calls from the multiplex PCR reads in MiXCR, one entry per CDR3 protein. The data show more than 350,000 distinct CDR3 sequences, about 16% seen once. The sample was blood. The receptor comes from a woman aged 60 to 75 with Graves' ophthalmopathy.

CDR3 in DNA: TGTGCCAGCAGTTTGGTCGGGGTGGGTCAGCCCCAGCATTTT. It yields the protein CASSLVGVGQPQHF. The rearrangement uses TRBV12-3 or TRBV12-4 and TRBJ1-5; D is unclear. Trimming took 3 bases from V and 6 from J, leaving 12 bases between them. The CDR3 sequence is 14 residues long.